This T cell receptor beta chain came from a study of control samples from healthy donors and cancer patients. TCRdb's copy holds only in-frame clones and misses some; the assay was immunoSEQ multiplex PCR. The data hold 130,000 or so clones, with approximately 91% observed a single time. The V end lost 2 bases, the J end lost 5 bases, and 8 bases lay between the germline ends. The germline gives CDR1 SGHKS, CDR2 YYEKEE (reference sequence). This CDR3 contains 12 residues. This chain connects TRBV5-5 to TRBJ2-7; unclear D gene. This TCR was recovered from a man in his fifties in good health. The specimen sequenced was blood. CDR3 protein: CASSFDIHEQYF. CDR3 in DNA: TGTGCCAGCAGCTTTGATATCCACGAGCAGTACTTC. Drawing the rest from reference TRBV5-5 and TRBJ2-7, the complete variable domain is DAGVTQSPTHLIKTRGQQVTLRCSPISGHKSVSWYQQVLGQGPQFIFQYYEKEERGRGNFPDRFSARQFPNYSSELNVNALLLGDSALYLCASSFDIHEQYFGPGTRLTVT.